This passage covers 25 T cell receptor beta chains from one sample sequenced in a study of PD-L1 blockade in urothelial cancer. The time point: pretreatment peripheral blood. Assay used: immunoSEQ multiplex PCR; TCRdb lists only in-frame clones, some missing. The data hold around 40,000 clones, with roughly 90% observed a single time. The source material was PBMCs, sampled around atezolizumab (anti-PD-L1) treatment. These receptors all come from a woman aged 55 to 70 with urothelial cancer.

The chain has TRBV4-1 and TRBJ2-7, with TRBD2 identical over 13 bases. Germline CDR1 MGHRA, CDR2 YSYEKL. This CDR3 spans 16 amino acids. J was trimmed by 6 bases and V by 4 bases; bases with no gene match: 9. The CDR3 DNA reads TGCGCCAGCAGCCTCGCGACCGGGACTAGCGGGATCGAGCAGTACTTC. The encoded protein is CASSLATGTSGIEQYF.

The chain carries TRBV28 and TRBJ2-7; tentatively, D is TRBD1 (6 bases). Germline CDR1 reads MDHEN; CDR2 reads SYDVKM. The length of the CDR3 is 14 residues. Between the trimmed V and J ends, which lost 2 bases and 3 bases, there was a span of 11 bases. The CDR3 is CASSLPDSNYEQYF. As DNA, the CDR3 is TGTGCCAGCAGTTTACCGGACAGCAACTACGAGCAGTACTTC.

The chain recombines TRBV6-6 with TRBJ2-6; perhaps TRBD2 as D (6 bases). The V gene lost 6 bases and the J gene lost 1 base, with 13 bases spanning the gap. Germline lookup yields CDR1 MNHNY and CDR2 SVGAGI (reference sequence). The CDR3 covers 16 residues. This CDR3 is CASSPPEGSGANVLTF. For the CDR3, the DNA is TGTGCCAGCAGCCCCCCGGAGGGTTCTGGGGCCAACGTCCTGACTTTC.

The V call is TRBV7-9, the J call TRBJ1-1, with a weak D call TRBD1 (5 bases). Trimming removed 0 bases from V and 4 bases from J, with 6 bases in between. Germline V gene sequence: CDR1 SEHNR, CDR2 FQNEAQ (reference sequence). This CDR3 is 13 amino acids long. Here the CDR3 DNA reads TGTGCCAGCAGCTTAGCCAGGGTCACTGAAGCTTTCTTT. Protein sequence: CASSLARVTEAFF.

V and J are TRBV4-3 and TRBJ2-7; TRBD2 might be the D (5 bases). The V end was cut by 7 bases, the J end by 3 bases, with 16 bases between. Per germline, CDR1 LGHNA and CDR2 YSLEER. The CDR3 length is 14 residues. The CDR3 sequence is CASTPSRGFYEQYF. The CDR3 bases are TGCGCCAGCACCCCCTCTCGCGGGTTCTACGAGCAGTACTTC.

The chain has TRBV10-2 and TRBJ1-2, with 8 bases matching TRBD1. This CDR3 has 14 residues. The germline V gene has CDR1 WSHSY and CDR2 SAAADI. The trim removed 7 bases at V and 6 bases at J, leaving 10 bases unmatched. CDR3 coding DNA: TGCGCCAGCACTCCAACGACAGGGGTCAATGGCTACACCTTC. This translates into CASTPTTGVNGYTF.

As DNA, the CDR3 is TGTGCCAGCAGCTCCCCGGGACTGAGCTACGAGCAGTACTTC. It translates to CASSSPGLSYEQYF. V usage is TRBV7-9 and J usage is TRBJ2-7, with a possible D match to TRBD2 (6 bases). V was clipped by 4 bases and J by 3 bases, with 13 bases between them. CDR1 and CDR2 (germline): SEHNR, FQNEAQ (reference sequence). CDR3 length: 14 residues.

CDR3 amino acids: CASSSSMGGPRSYEQYF. Written as DNA, the CDR3 is TGTGCCAGCAGCTCGTCAATGGGAGGGCCGCGTTCCTACGAGCAGTACTTC. The chain recombines TRBV7-8 with TRBJ2-7; TRBD2 agrees at 7 bases. From germline, CDR1 is SGHVS and CDR2 FQNEAQ. V trimming: 4 bases; J trimming: 1 base; junction bases outside the gene matches: 13. The CDR3 has 17 residues.

This clone was found once. J is TRBJ1-2 and V is TRBV10-3; no firm D call. Trimming took off 7 bases at V and 14 bases at J, with 17 bases between the two ends. The CDR3 contains 11 residues. Per germline, CDR1 ENHRY and CDR2 SYGVKD. The CDR3 protein is CAIKVWQDLTF. The CDR3 region has the DNA TGTGCCATCAAAGTTTGGCAGGATCTTACCTTC.

The chain has TRBV4-1 and TRBJ2-2, with 9 nucleotides matching TRBD2. In germline, CDR1 is MGHRA, CDR2 YSYEKL. V lost 6 bases and J lost 7; bases outside the gene matches: 9. The CDR3 spans 15 residues. The CDR3: CASRGAGGPSGELFF. CDR3 bases: TGCGCCAGCAGGGGGGCGGGAGGGCCGAGCGGGGAGCTGTTTTTT.

The chain is built from TRBV18 and TRBJ2-7, with D unclear. CDR1 KGHSH and CDR2 LQKENI come from the germline V gene. The CDR3 consists of 15 residues. V was clipped by 6 bases and J by 0 bases, with 15 bases between them. The CDR3: CASSRSGSSSYEQYF. DNA for the CDR3: TGTGCCAGCTCCCGATCCGGGTCGAGCTCCTACGAGCAGTACTTC. Based on the CDR3 plus reference TRBV18 and TRBJ2-7, the full variable domain is NAGVMQNPRHLVRRRGQEARLRCSPMKGHSHVYWYRQLPEEGLKFMVYLQKENIIDESGMPKERFSAEFPKEGPSILRIQQVVRGDSAAYFCASSRSGSSSYEQYFGPGTRLTVT.

This clone was recorded once. CDR3 bases: TGTGCCAGCAGTCCTACAGTAAACATTCAGTACTTC. It is translated as CASSPTVNIQYF. The chain is built from TRBV2 and TRBJ2-4; no clear D gene. V was trimmed by 5 bases and J by 6 bases, leaving 8 bases between them. The germline CDR1 and CDR2 sequences are SNHLY and FYNNEI. The CDR3 sequence is 12 residues long. Full variable domain (rest looked up from reference TRBV2 and TRBJ2-4): EPEVTQTPSHQVTQMGQEVILRCVPISNHLYFYWYRQILGQKVEFLVSFYNNEISEKSEIFDDQFSVERPDGSNFTLKIRSTKLEDSAMYFCASSPTVNIQYFGAGTRLSVL.

V and J are TRBV11-2 and TRBJ1-2; D is uncertain. V was shortened by 5 bases and J by 1 base, with 8 bases between the two germline ends. The CDR3 spans 13 residues. In germline, CDR1 is SGHAT, CDR2 FQNNGV. CDR3 nucleotide sequence: TGTGCCAGCAGCCCTACCGGTAACTATGGCTACACCTTC. Translating gives CASSPTGNYGYTF. Full variable domain (outside the CDR3, taken from reference TRBV11-2 and TRBJ1-2): EAGVAQSPRYKIIEKRQSVAFWCNPISGHATLYWYQQILGQGPKLLIQFQNNGVVDDSQLPKDRFSAERLKGVDSTLKIQPAKLEDSAVYLCASSPTGNYGYTFGSGTRLTVV.

This clone was recorded only once. V is TRBV7-9 and J is TRBJ1-5; the D gene is possibly TRBD1 (5 bases). The germline CDR1 and CDR2 sequences are SEHNR and FQNEAQ (reference sequence). V was clipped by 5 bases and J by 11 bases, with 16 bases between them. The CDR3 has 13 residues. CDR3 in DNA: TGTGCCAGCAGCGACAGCCTGAAGTCAGCCCAGCATTTT. This gives the protein CASSDSLKSAQHF.

Of note for this clone: At one of its ends the junction is not consistent with the germline gene, which may arise from a read error. The chain recombines TRBV7-7 with TRBJ2-2; 8 bases align to TRBD1. Germline V CDR1 and CDR2: SSHAT, FNYEAQ (reference sequence). The CDR3 totals 16 residues. CDR3 sequence reads: CASSSRGRVNTGELFF. As DNA, the CDR3 is TGTGCTAGCAGCTCCAGGGGGCGGGTAAACACCGGGGAGCTGTTTTTT.

This clone came up once. V gene TRBV7-9 combines with J gene TRBJ2-1; 13 bases fit TRBD2. Trimming removed 3 bases from V and 7 bases from J; junction bases left unmatched: 9. The germline gives CDR1 SEHNR, CDR2 FQNEAQ (reference sequence). The CDR3 is 17 residues long. CDR3 in DNA: TGTGCCAGCAGCTTGGGGACTAGCGGGATTCGGGGAAATGAGCAGTTCTTC. It codes for CASSLGTSGIRGNEQFF. The full variable domain, its missing parts supplied by reference TRBV7-9 and TRBJ2-1, is DTGVSQNPRHKITKRGQNVTFRCDPISEHNRLYWYRQTLGQGPEFLTYFQNEAQLEKSRLLSDRFSAERPKGSFSTLEIQRTEQGDSAMYLCASSLGTSGIRGNEQFFGPGTRLTVL.

The chain recombines TRBV29-1 with TRBJ1-1; tentative D call: TRBD1 (5 bases). Deletions cut 7 bases from V and 2 bases from J, with 14 bases between. The CDR3 is 13 amino acids. CDR1 and CDR2 from the germline V gene are SQVTM and ANQGSEA. The CDR3 loop is CSAETEINTEAFF. The CDR3 region has the DNA TGCAGCGCCGAGACAGAAATAAACACTGAAGCTTTCTTT.

The V and J genes are TRBV7-9 and TRBJ1-1; D is ambiguous. Looked up from germline, CDR1 is SEHNR and CDR2 is FQNEAQ (reference sequence). Trimming left V 3 bases short and J 7 bases short, with 12 bases between. The CDR3 runs 13 residues. CDR3 sequence reads: CASSLKGRVEAFF. For the CDR3, the DNA is TGTGCCAGCAGCTTGAAAGGGAGGGTTGAAGCTTTCTTT.

The chain is built from TRBV9 and TRBJ2-5; 8 nucleotides match TRBD2. This CDR3 spans 15 amino acids. V trimming: 0 bases; J trimming: 2 bases; junction bases outside the gene matches: 3. Germline V gives CDR1 SGDLS, CDR2 YYNGEE. The CDR3 reads CASSVDRGGQETQYF. The CDR3 nucleotides read TGTGCCAGCAGCGTAGACCGGGGGGGTCAAGAGACCCAGTACTTC.

This clone was picked up a small number of times. The rearrangement links TRBV7-2 to TRBJ1-2; 8 bases align to TRBD1. This CDR3 region has 13 residues. Unmatched junction bases numbered 4, after V lost 2 bases and J lost 8 bases. Germline CDR1 and CDR2: SGHTA and FQGNSA. The CDR3 coding sequence is TGTGCCAGCAGCTTACCAGGGGGCTTGGGCTACACCTTC. Translated, it gives CASSLPGGLGYTF.

The chain carries TRBV6-5 and TRBJ1-2; TRBD1 agrees at 8 bases. The V gene end was trimmed by 6 bases and the J gene end by 8 bases; junction bases not matched to a gene: 8. The CDR3 is made up of 13 amino acids. Germline V gene lookup returns CDR1 MNHEY and CDR2 SVGAGI. The chain's CDR3 is CASSPQGAGGYTF. Here the CDR3 DNA reads TGTGCCAGCAGCCCCCAGGGGGCAGGGGGCTACACCTTC.

This rearrangement joins TRBV6-5 to TRBJ2-3; possible D gene TRBD2, 6 bases. Germline lookup yields CDR1 MNHEY and CDR2 SVGAGI. The CDR3 consists of 13 residues. V was shortened by 6 bases and J by 9 bases, with 16 bases between the two germline ends. As DNA, the CDR3 is TGTGCCAGCAGGGACCAGGCGGGGTTCACGCAGTATTTT. It specifies CASRDQAGFTQYF.

This clone appeared a single time. The chain uses TRBV2 and TRBJ2-5; 7 nucleotides match TRBD1. The CDR3 spans 14 residues. Losses at the gene ends were 4 bases for V and 2 bases for J; bases not matched to a gene: 4. From germline, CDR1 is SNHLY and CDR2 FYNNEI. This chain's CDR3 is CASSVKDRQETQYF. As DNA, the CDR3 is TGTGCCAGCAGTGTGAAGGACAGGCAAGAGACCCAGTACTTC.

The rearrangement links TRBV28 to TRBJ2-3, with D unclear. Between the trimmed V and J ends, which lost 3 bases and 6 bases, there was a span of 13 bases. CDR1 and CDR2 from the germline V gene are MDHEN and SYDVKM. This CDR3 contains 14 residues. CDR3 bases: TGTGCCAGCAGTTTGAACTACCCCTCTGATACGCAGTATTTT. Amino acid sequence: CASSLNYPSDTQYF.

This clone appeared a single time. The rearrangement joins TRBV10-1 to TRBJ1-3; 7 bases fit TRBD1. CDR1 is WNHNN, CDR2 SYGVQD, per germline (reference sequence). The CDR3 sequence is 14 residues long. Germline trimming cut 2 bases from V and 4 bases from J; bases unmatched to any gene: 2. The CDR3 DNA sequence: TGCGCCAGCAGTGAGGGGACAGTCGGAAACACCATATATTTT. Protein: CASSEGTVGNTIYF.